This TCR beta chain is from a study of cytomegalovirus exposure and HLA in healthy donors. From germline, CDR1 is SGHRS and CDR2 YFSETQ. Unmatched junction bases numbered 11, after V lost 4 bases and J lost 5 bases. The CDR3 is 15 residues long. Overall study findings and caveats: TCR beta sequences reportedly predicted most subjects' HLA-A and HLA-B alleles accurately. The listing of 150 or so TCR beta chains classed them as cytomegalovirus-associated.

In regard to this clone: Its antigen is as yet unknown.

Healthy bone marrow donors made up the donor group. Vbeta (60) and Jbeta (13) primers were used in the PCR. TCRdb keeps only in-frame clones here, not all; method: immunoSEQ multiplex PCR. The data contain approximately 170,000 clones, 60% to 80% of them singletons. The V gene is TRBV5-1, the J gene TRBJ2-5; 7 nucleotides agree with TRBD1. Sequencing used PBMCs. The clonotype comes from a female donor in good health and CMV-seronegative. For the CDR3, the DNA is TGCGCCAGCAGCCTTGACAGGGCTGTACGGGAGACCCAGTACTTC. This translates into CASSLDRAVRETQYF.